The next 22 T cell receptor beta chains were all read from a single sample in a study. TCRdb itself ran the 5' RACE reads through MiXCR, one entry per CDR3 protein. The sample holds 25,000 to 35,000 distinct CDR3 sequences, roughly a quarter seen once. The sample comprised memory CD4+ T cells sorted from blood. This sample's subset: memory CD4+ T cells, CD4+CD45RO+CD25-. These TCRs come from a female donor with breast cancer.

The genes are TRBV4-1 and TRBJ1-1, with TRBD1 matching over 9 bases. V dropped 0 bases and J dropped 6; count of bases not matched to a gene: 11. Germline V CDR1 and CDR2: MGHRA, YSYEKL. The CDR3 loop spans 17 amino acids. CDR3 region: CASSQEAQGASRSEAFF. Written as DNA, the CDR3 is TGCGCCAGCAGCCAAGAGGCACAGGGGGCTTCGCGGTCTGAAGCTTTCTTT.

V and J are TRBV27 and TRBJ2-3; D unclear. Germline values: CDR1 MNHEY, CDR2 SMNVEV (reference sequence). V lost 8 bases, J lost 6 bases, and 6 bases lay in between. The CDR3 contains 10 residues. CDR3 DNA sequence: TGTGCCAGCTTCACGGATACGCAGTATTTT. This sequence encodes CASFTDTQYF.

The V call is TRBV7-8, the J call TRBJ1-5; D gene unclear. The CDR3 is 13 residues long. Deletions cut 8 bases from V and 7 bases from J, with 15 bases between. CDR1 and CDR2 from the germline V gene are SGHVS and FQNEAQ. Written as DNA, the CDR3 is TGTGCCAGCCGCGCCTTCCTGGGGCAGCCCCAGCATTTT. Protein: CASRAFLGQPQHF.

This clonotype was picked up a small number of times. The chain has TRBV13 and TRBJ2-1; 12 nucleotides agree with TRBD2. The J segment lost 8 bases and the V segment lost 4 bases, leaving 6 bases of the junction unmatched. CDR3 length equals 15 residues. Germline CDR1 reads PRHDT; CDR2 reads FYEKMQ (reference sequence). The DNA of the CDR3 is TGTGCCAGCAGCTCCAGGACTAGCGGGGATTATGAGCAGTTCTTC. The encoded protein is CASSSRTSGDYEQFF.

This clonotype was seen ten or more times. The rearrangement links TRBV5-1 to TRBJ1-1; the D is unclear. The CDR3 contains 15 residues. Trimming cost V 5 bases and J 2 bases, with 16 bases left between them. Germline V gene lookup returns CDR1 SGHRS and CDR2 YFSETQ. The CDR3 bases are TGCGCCAGCAGATTCACCGCGTCGGGTAACACTGAAGCTTTCTTT. Its protein product is CASRFTASGNTEAFF. Drawing the rest from reference TRBV5-1 and TRBJ1-1, the complete variable domain is KAGVTQTPRYLIKTRGQQVTLSCSPISGHRSVSWYQQTPGQGLQFLFEYFSETQRNKGNFPGRFSGRQFSNSRSEMNVSTLELGDSALYLCASRFTASGNTEAFFGQGTRLTVV.

The chain couples TRBV9 to TRBJ2-1, with D perhaps being TRBD1 or TRBD2 (5 bases each). Per germline, CDR1 SGDLS and CDR2 YYNGEE. The CDR3 consists of 15 residues. Trimming took off 3 bases at V and 4 bases at J, with 14 bases between the two ends. The CDR3 region has the DNA TGTGCCAGCAGCGGATCCGGGACGGAATACAATGAGCAGTTCTTC. Protein product: CASSGSGTEYNEQFF.

This chain joins TRBV4-1 and TRBJ2-5, with 8 bases matching TRBD1. The CDR3 runs to 13 residues. From germline, CDR1 is MGHRA and CDR2 YSYEKL. V dropped 1 base and J dropped 7; count of bases not matched to a gene: 2. CDR3 residues: CASSQVQGATQYF. Here the CDR3 DNA reads TGCGCCAGCAGCCAAGTTCAGGGGGCGACCCAGTACTTC.

In DNA, the CDR3 is TGTGCCAGCAGTTCCTCCGGGACAGGCAATGAAAAACTGTTTTTT. This gives the protein CASSSSGTGNEKLFF. The chain joins TRBV28 to TRBJ1-4, with 8 bases aligning to TRBD1. With V trimmed by 4 bases and J by 5 bases, 6 bases remained unmatched. The CDR3 has 15 residues. In germline, CDR1 is MDHEN, CDR2 SYDVKM.

This chain connects TRBV5-6 to TRBJ2-5, with no clear D. CDR3 length: 14 amino acids. In germline, CDR1 is SGHDT, CDR2 YYEEEE. The V gene lost 0 bases and the J gene lost 5 bases, with 11 bases spanning the gap. This chain's CDR3 is CASSLAGGWETQYF. CDR3 nucleotides: TGTGCCAGCAGCTTGGCAGGTGGTTGGGAGACCCAGTACTTC.

This clonotype has a single count. A much larger clone differs from this one at a single base, so this may be a read error. This chain uses TRBV12-3 or TRBV12-4 with TRBJ1-2; a possible D gene is TRBD1 (5 bases). CDR3 length: 16 residues. The CDR3 region has the DNA TGTGCCAACAGTTTAGGGACTGCGGGGCTCGCTTATGGCTACACCTTC. Encoded protein: CANSLGTAGLAYGYTF.

V usage is TRBV4-1 and J usage is TRBJ2-5, with 8 bases that match TRBD2. V was pared by 1 base and J by 3 bases, with 1 base of the junction left unmatched. The CDR3 covers 14 residues. Germline V gene lookup returns CDR1 MGHRA and CDR2 YSYEKL. In nucleotides, the CDR3 is TGCGCCAGCAGCCAAGTCGGGGGGGAAGAGACCCAGTACTTC. Protein sequence: CASSQVGGEETQYF.

As concerns this clonotype: A much larger clone differs from this one at a single base, so this may be a read error. The gene calls are TRBV20-1 and TRBJ2-7; a weak D match, TRBD1 (6 bases). Trimming pared 6 bases from V and 3 bases from J, leaving 30 bases between. This CDR3 has 18 residues. Looked up from germline, CDR1 is DFQATT and CDR2 is SNEGSKA (reference sequence). CDR3 sequence: CSAHPPTDRLVYHYEQYF. Written as DNA, the CDR3 is TGCAGTGCCCACCCCCCTACAGACAGGCTCGTCTACCACTACGAGCAGTACTTC.

CDR3 bases: TGCGCCAGCAGTGATCGGCTTAGCGGGGCGAACAATGAGCAGTTCTTC. It encodes CASSDRLSGANNEQFF. V usage is TRBV10-1 and J usage is TRBJ2-1; 8 bases fit TRBD2. The CDR3 consists of 16 residues. Trimming cost V 3 bases and J 5 bases; bases outside gene matches: 9. Germline loops: CDR1 WNHNN, CDR2 SYGVQD (reference sequence).

This clonotype occurred a few times. The rearrangement uses TRBV5-6 and TRBJ1-5; D not resolved. The CDR3 contains 16 residues. Germline CDR1 SGHDT, CDR2 YYEEEE. The V end lost 4 bases, the J end lost 4 bases, and 18 bases lay between the germline ends. The chain's CDR3 is CASSLGGQTANQPQHF. As DNA, the CDR3 is TGTGCCAGCAGCCTTGGCGGGCAGACGGCGAATCAGCCCCAGCATTTT. Together with reference TRBV5-6 and TRBJ1-5, the CDR3 gives the full variable domain: DAGVTQSPTHLIKTRGQQVTLRCSPKSGHDTVSWYQQALGQGPQFIFQYYEEEERQRGNFPDRFSGHQFPNYSSELNVNALLLGDSALYLCASSLGGQTANQPQHFGDGTRLSIL.

This clonotype was counted between two and nine times. This chain links TRBV5-1 with TRBJ2-1, with 7 bases aligning to TRBD2. V gave up 0 bases and J gave up 9 bases; unmatched junction bases: 9. The V gene's germline CDR1 is SGHRS and CDR2 YFSETQ. This CDR3 is 15 amino acids long. In DNA form, the CDR3 reads TGCGCCAGCAGCTTGGCCGGAGGACTAGGTGGTGAGCAGTTCTTC. This encodes CASSLAGGLGGEQFF.

Turning to this clonotype: This clone may be a read error of a much larger clone one base away. The chain has TRBV9 and TRBJ1-5; maybe TRBD1 (6 bases). CDR1 is SGDLS, CDR2 YYNGEE, per germline. This CDR3 has 14 residues. Trimming cost V 0 bases and J 9 bases, with 13 bases left between them. The CDR3 is CASSVAAGDLPQHF. The CDR3 DNA reads TGTGCCAGCAGCGTAGCGGCAGGGGATCTGCCCCAGCATTTT.

A few counts support this clonotype. This rearrangement joins TRBV3-1 to TRBJ2-5; no clear D. V was clipped by 5 bases and J by 0 bases, with 10 bases between them. The CDR3 spans 14 residues. Germline V gene lookup returns CDR1 LGHDT and CDR2 YNNKEL (reference sequence). CDR3 region: CASSIFGHQETQYF. CDR3 sequence (DNA): TGTGCCAGCAGCATATTTGGACACCAAGAGACCCAGTACTTC.

There are a few counts of this clonotype. The genes are TRBV15 and TRBJ1-5, with a tentative D call TRBD1 (6 bases). The germline V gene encodes CDR1 LNHNV and CDR2 YYDKDF (reference sequence). Trimming shortened V by 8 bases and J by 2 bases, and 13 bases separated the two germline ends. CDR3 length equals 14 residues. In DNA, the CDR3 is TGTGCCACCTCGGGACACATGGGCAATCAGCCCCAGCATTTT. Translation: CATSGHMGNQPQHF.

The rearrangement links TRBV5-1 to TRBJ1-5; 8 bases match TRBD1. The ends lost 4 bases at V and 7 bases at J; junction bases unmatched: 7. Germline V gene sequence: CDR1 SGHRS, CDR2 YFSETQ. CDR3 size: 14 residues. CDR3 region: CASSPGTGRQPQHF. In DNA form, the CDR3 reads TGCGCCAGCAGCCCCGGGACAGGTAGGCAGCCCCAGCATTTT.

This clonotype was counted between two and nine times. The genes are TRBV18 and TRBJ2-6; either TRBD1 or TRBD2 may supply D (5 bases each). V was pared by 1 base and J by 4 bases, with 8 bases between. Per the germline V gene, CDR1 is KGHSH and CDR2 is LQKENI. This CDR3 has 15 amino acids. This chain's CDR3 is CASSPLGVGANVLTF. The CDR3 DNA sequence: TGTGCCAGCTCACCACTGGGGGTGGGGGCCAACGTCCTGACTTTC.

This chain links TRBV28 with TRBJ2-7; a possible D gene is TRBD1 (5 bases). This CDR3 spans 15 amino acids. CDR1 is MDHEN, CDR2 SYDVKM, per germline. V was cut by 6 bases and J by 3 bases, with 18 bases left in between. The CDR3 reads CASRLRQSLYYEQYF. CDR3 in DNA: TGTGCCAGCAGGCTAAGACAGAGCCTATACTACGAGCAGTACTTC.

This clonotype was seen only a few times. The chain links TRBV5-1 to TRBJ2-3, with D possibly matching TRBD2 (5 bases). The CDR3 runs to 17 residues. Germline-derived CDR1 and CDR2 are SGHRS and YFSETQ. Trimming removed 1 base at V and 4 bases at J, with 19 bases between. CDR3 nucleotides: TGCGCCAGCAGCTTGTTGCCGTCTAGCCCTAGCCCAGATACGCAGTATTTT. Translating it yields CASSLLPSSPSPDTQYF.